This T cell receptor (beta chain) was sequenced in a study of blood T cells in healthy people across ages. A second PCR of roughly 7 to 11 cycles used a sample-barcoded 5' primer and a J-beta primer mix. TCRdb reprocessed the 5' RACE reads via MiXCR and lists one record per CDR3 protein. The sample consists of fewer than 700,000 distinct CDR3 sequences, less than 45% of them appearing once. In germline, CDR1 is MNHEY, CDR2 SVGAGI. This CDR3 comprises 14 residues. V was trimmed by 7 bases and J by 10 bases, leaving 23 bases between them. The TCR was taken from an elderly man in good health. The genes are TRBV6-5 and TRBJ2-7; D might be TRBD2 (6 bases). The sequenced sample was blood. CDR3 coding DNA: TGTGCCAGCACTCCCCCGGCGACTTCGGGGGTCCAGTACTTC. Residues: CASTPPATSGVQYF.